Listed below are T cell receptor beta chains from one sample, sequenced in a study of identical twins. Via MiXCR, TCRdb re-called the 5' RACE reads, giving one row per CDR3 protein. The data contain more than 400,000 distinct CDR3 sequences, over 12% of them seen just once; the ten biggest clones take up roughly 0.43%. The same specimen was also included in a second study, on yellow fever vaccine responses in identical twins.

Sequencing was done on a sample of CD4+ T cells sorted from blood. The source of these receptors is a woman under 30 in good health. CDR3s include the opening cysteine and the closing phenylalanine or tryptophan. Each record gives: D gene, J gene, clone size, V gene, CDR3 protein, CDR3 DNA. D genes are given only for firm matches. Clone size is given for some rows only: seen once, a few or many times, or a class if the clone is expanded.

>.|TRBJ2-1|few|TRBV5-1
CASSLAIEQFF
TGCGCCAGCAGCTTGGCCATTGAGCAGTTCTTC
>.|TRBJ2-2|many|TRBV5-1
CASSLTSNTGELFF
TGCGCCAGCAGCTTGACCTCCAACACCGGGGAGCTGTTTTTT
>.|TRBJ1-1|many|TRBV12-3/TRBV12-4
CASRLTVNTEAFF
TGTGCCAGCAGGCTGACAGTAAACACTGAAGCTTTCTTT
>.|TRBJ2-2|.|TRBV6-5
CATRRPGTGELFF
TGTGCCACCAGACGCCCCGGCACCGGGGAGCTGTTTTTT
>.|TRBJ2-7|.|TRBV6-1
CASSQGPRSYEQYF
TGTGCCAGCAGCCAAGGGCCCAGATCCTACGAGCAGTACTTC
>.|TRBJ1-2|.|TRBV18
CASSTTQTATYGYTF
TGTGCCAGCTCAACTACACAGACAGCAACCTATGGCTACACCTTC
>.|TRBJ2-2|.|TRBV3-1
CASTGSGWTGELFF
TGTGCCAGCACCGGGTCGGGTTGGACCGGGGAGCTGTTTTTT
>.|TRBJ2-1|few|TRBV24-1
CATSDLGGGRSYNEQFF
TGTGCCACCAGTGATCTCGGAGGCGGCCGCTCCTACAATGAGCAGTTCTTC
>TRBD2|TRBJ2-5|few|TRBV20-1
CSARDSGAYQETQYF
TGCAGTGCTAGGGATAGCGGGGCATACCAAGAGACCCAGTACTTC
>TRBD1|TRBJ1-1|few|TRBV12-3/TRBV12-4
CATRQGLNTEAFF
TGTGCCACCCGACAGGGATTGAACACTGAAGCTTTCTTT
>TRBD2|TRBJ2-7|.|TRBV4-1
CASSLPGLAGGPYEQYF
TGCGCCAGCAGCCTTCCGGGACTAGCGGGAGGGCCCTACGAGCAGTACTTC
>TRBD2|TRBJ2-1|.|TRBV28
CASTPGTSGSNEQFF
TGTGCCAGCACCCCCGGGACTAGCGGGAGTAATGAGCAGTTCTTC
>TRBD2|TRBJ2-5|.|TRBV5-1
CASDWTSGSGETQYF
TGCGCCAGCGACTGGACTAGCGGGAGCGGGGAGACCCAGTACTTC
>.|TRBJ1-1|.|TRBV6-5
CASSTWGREAFF
TGTGCCAGCAGTACGTGGGGTCGTGAAGCTTTCTTT
>TRBD1|TRBJ2-3|few|TRBV12-3/TRBV12-4
CASSFRTGPDTQYF
TGTGCCAGCAGTTTCCGGACAGGGCCAGATACGCAGTATTTT
>.|TRBJ2-1|few|TRBV28
CASSKAGQGQSYNEQFF
TGTGCCAGCAGTAAAGCCGGGCAGGGTCAATCTTACAATGAGCAGTTCTTC
>.|TRBJ2-3|few|TRBV24-1
CATSDSLGAPQYF
TGTGCCACCAGTGATTCATTAGGGGCCCCGCAGTATTTT